The 8 T cell receptor beta chains reported below all come from one sample, sequenced in a study of tumor-infiltrating lymphocytes in localized non-small cell lung cancer. TCRdb's copy holds only in-frame clones and misses some; the assay was immunoSEQ multiplex PCR. The table shows about 23,000 clones, with 73% occurring only once. The sequencing input was lung tumor tissue. The receptors shown here come from a human donor with non-small cell lung cancer.

This clone was detected a few times. J is TRBJ1-3 and V is TRBV4-3; unclear D gene. V was pared by 0 bases and J by 4 bases, with 4 bases between. Germline V gives CDR1 LGHNA, CDR2 YSLEER. CDR3 length equals 13 residues. CDR3: CASSQEVGNTIYF. The CDR3 region has the DNA TGCGCCAGCAGCCAAGAAGTAGGAAACACCATATATTTT.

The CDR3 region has the DNA TGCGCCAGCAGCTTGGGACTACCCCAAGAGACCCAGTACTTC. It specifies CASSLGLPQETQYF. This chain connects TRBV5-1 to TRBJ2-5; perhaps TRBD2 as D (5 bases). The CDR3 is made up of 14 amino acids. The germline V gene encodes CDR1 SGHRS and CDR2 YFSETQ. V shed 0 bases and J shed 1 base, with 7 bases lying between them.

This clone was seen only a few times. This rearrangement joins TRBV7-8 to TRBJ2-7; 7 bases are a match to TRBD2. CDR1 is SGHVS, CDR2 FQNEAQ, per germline. The CDR3 length is 14 residues. J gave up 7 bases and V 1 base, and 7 bases lay outside the gene matches. The CDR3 protein is CASSLDLGEGEQYF. DNA of the CDR3: TGTGCCAGCAGCTTAGACCTCGGGGAGGGGGAGCAGTACTTC.

The chain couples TRBV11-2 to TRBJ1-1; 7 bases fit TRBD1. There are 12 residues in the CDR3. Germline assignment: CDR1 SGHAT and CDR2 FQNNGV. V trimming: 4 bases; J trimming: 8 bases; junction bases outside the gene matches: 4. The CDR3 spells CASSYGQEEAFF. For the CDR3, the DNA is TGTGCCAGCAGCTATGGACAGGAGGAAGCTTTCTTT. The full variable domain, completed using reference TRBV11-2 and TRBJ1-1, is EAGVAQSPRYKIIEKRQSVAFWCNPISGHATLYWYQQILGQGPKLLIQFQNNGVVDDSQLPKDRFSAERLKGVDSTLKIQPAKLEDSAVYLCASSYGQEEAFFGQGTRLTVV.

In this sample, this clone turned up a few times. The rearrangement uses TRBV19 and TRBJ1-5, with D possibly matching TRBD1 (6 bases). The germline V and J ends were trimmed by 5 bases and 0 bases, with 8 bases remaining between them. In germline, CDR1 is LNHDA, CDR2 SQIVND (reference sequence). The CDR3 spans 14 residues. CDR3 loop: CASSSGDSNQPQHF. CDR3 in DNA: TGTGCCAGTAGTTCAGGGGATAGCAATCAGCCCCAGCATTTT.

As concerns this clone: Given the absence of the conserved phenylalanine or tryptophan at the CDR3 end, a read error is likely. The chain employs TRBV5-6 and TRBJ1-4; TRBD1 aligns across 7 bases. This CDR3 contains 16 residues. The V segment lost 6 bases and the J segment 3 bases; nucleotides outside the gene matches: 11. CDR1 and CDR2 from the germline V gene are SGHDT and YYEEEE. The CDR3 spells CASTETGSAANEKLFL. The CDR3 nucleotides read TGTGCCAGCACCGAGACAGGGTCCGCGGCTAATGAAAAACTGTTTCTT.

This clone came up a few times. The chain has TRBV7-2 and TRBJ2-2; the D gene could be TRBD1 or TRBD2 (5 bases each). Germline lookup yields CDR1 SGHTA and CDR2 FQGNSA. V was shortened by 2 bases and J by 3 bases, with 13 bases between the two germline ends. The CDR3 runs 16 residues. For the CDR3, the DNA is TGTGCCAGCAGCTTACTGGCAGGGACGTACACCGGGGAGCTGTTTTTT. Its translation: CASSLLAGTYTGELFF.

The CDR3 DNA reads TGTGCCAGCAGCTCGAGACAGGAGAACACCGGGGAGCTGTTTTTT. This sequence encodes CASSSRQENTGELFF. This chain joins TRBV11-2 and TRBJ2-2, with D possibly TRBD1 on 6 matching bases. The CDR3 sequence is 15 residues long. Per the germline V gene, CDR1 is SGHAT and CDR2 is FQNNGV. The V end lost 4 bases, the J end lost 1 base, and 10 bases lay between the germline ends. Looking up the rest from reference TRBV11-2 and TRBJ2-2 gives the full variable domain: EAGVAQSPRYKIIEKRQSVAFWCNPISGHATLYWYQQILGQGPKLLIQFQNNGVVDDSQLPKDRFSAERLKGVDSTLKIQPAKLEDSAVYLCASSSRQENTGELFFGEGSRLTVL.